This T cell receptor beta chain was recovered during a study of cytomegalovirus exposure and HLA in healthy donors. Study-wide points: One later analysis reportedly identified an Asian-associated ancestry cluster that showed fewer N-insertions than the approximately 710-donor mean. In a later analysis, specific HLA alleles were associated with 15,000 to 20,000 TCR beta sequences at a 0.05 false discovery rate. There was a cluster of highly shared sequence variants that was likely a sequencing artifact. CMV serostatus was the only immune exposure information that was available.

This clone has more than one count but fewer than ten. Its antigen is unidentified. At one boundary the junction diverges from the germline segment, which might be a read error. CDR3 size: 13 residues. Germline V lookup: CDR1 SNHLY, CDR2 FYNNEI. The study ran its PCR with 60 Vbeta and 13 Jbeta primers. Repertoires were generated with immunoSEQ multiplex PCR, while TCRdb's copy carries only in-frame clones and drops some. The sample has roughly 180,000 clones; about 77% are singletons. The sequencing sample was made of PBMCs. This receptor was taken from a woman aged 25 to 39 in good health and CMV-seropositive. The chain couples TRBV2 to TRBJ1-1; TRBD1 might be the D (6 bases). DNA for the CDR3: TGTGCCAGCAGTGTTAAAAGGACAGTCGGGCGGATCTTT. Its protein product is CASSVKRTVGRIF.